This T cell receptor beta chain was captured in a study of control samples from healthy donors and cancer patients. Assay used: immunoSEQ multiplex PCR; TCRdb lists only in-frame clones, some missing. Here the sample spans 100,000 to 150,000 clones, roughly 92% being singletons. This TCR came from a man between 18 and 35 years old in good health. Sequenced sample: blood.

CDR3: CASSGLAGGLQDTQYF. DNA of the CDR3: TGTGCCAGCAGCGGGTTAGCGGGGGGGCTTCAAGATACGCAGTATTTT. The chain couples TRBV5-4 to TRBJ2-3; 11 bases match TRBD2. Losses at the gene ends were 4 bases for V and 5 bases for J; bases not matched to a gene: 9. The CDR3 length is 16 residues. Germline CDR1 SGHNT, CDR2 YYREEE (reference sequence).